This is a list of T cell receptor beta chains from one sample in a study of T cells in localized non-small cell lung cancer. Profiled with immunoSEQ multiplex PCR; TCRdb holds only in-frame clones, not every one. This table has 25,000 to 35,000 clones, 85% to 90% appearing once. The input for sequencing was peripheral blood, taken before any cancer treatment. Every receptor here comes from a female donor older than 55 with stage I lung adenocarcinoma. Each CDR3 is given with its conserved first and last residue. D genes are given only for firm matches. Clone size appears in some rows only: once, few, many, or a class for an expanded clone.

D | J | size | V | CDR3 | DNA
NA | TRBJ1-1 | NA | TRBV7-8 | CASSSGGGWRTEAFF | TGTGCCAGCAGCTCCGGAGGTGGTTGGAGGACTGAAGCTTTCTTT
NA | TRBJ1-1 | few | TRBV5-6 | CASSFRQGGTEAFF | TGTGCCAGCAGCTTTCGTCAGGGTGGGACTGAAGCTTTCTTT
TRBD1 | TRBJ2-7 | NA | TRBV19 | CASSLRTGPVVYEQYF | TGTGCCAGTAGTCTTAGGACAGGCCCCGTAGTCTACGAGCAGTACTTC
TRBD2 | TRBJ2-7 | once | TRBV5-4 | CASRGEYEQYF | TGTGCCAGCCGGGGGGAATACGAGCAGTACTTC
NA | TRBJ1-2 | once | TRBV20-1 | CSASGKGGYTF | TGCAGTGCTAGTGGAAAGGGGGGCTACACCTTC
NA | TRBJ1-1 | NA | TRBV7-9 | CASSFGPGTEAFF | TGTGCCAGCAGCTTTGGCCCGGGCACTGAAGCTTTCTTT
NA | TRBJ1-2 | NA | TRBV28 | CASVGQPLYGYTF | TGTGCCAGCGTCGGGCAGCCACTCTATGGCTACACCTTC
NA | TRBJ1-1 | NA | TRBV7-9 | CASSWGHGSHEAFF | TGTGCCAGCAGCTGGGGACATGGATCTCATGAAGCTTTCTTT
TRBD2 | TRBJ2-2 | NA | TRBV5-1 | CASSPPASGISGELFF | TGCGCCAGCAGCCCTCCCGCTAGCGGGATCTCCGGGGAGCTGTTTTTT
TRBD2 | TRBJ2-5 | NA | TRBV4-3 | CASSQGTSGTETQYF | TGCGCCAGCAGCCAAGGGACTAGCGGGACCGAGACCCAGTACTTC
TRBD1 | TRBJ2-2 | NA | TRBV7-8 | CASSPRGWTGELFF | TGTGCCAGCAGCCCCAGGGGGTGGACCGGGGAGCTGTTTTTT
TRBD1 | TRBJ1-2 | NA | TRBV7-9 | CASSRGQVNYGYTF | TGTGCCAGCAGCCGGGGACAGGTGAACTATGGCTACACCTTC
NA | TRBJ2-3 | NA | TRBV7-2 | CASRAGEGVDTQYF | TGTGCCAGCAGGGCGGGAGAGGGGGTAGATACGCAGTATTTT
TRBD1 | TRBJ2-5 | NA | TRBV7-9 | CASIRGQGETQYF | TGTGCCAGCATCCGGGGACAGGGGGAGACCCAGTACTTC
NA | TRBJ2-1 | NA | TRBV9 | CASSVGPPNEQFF | TGTGCCAGCAGCGTAGGCCCTCCCAATGAGCAGTTCTTC
NA | TRBJ2-3 | NA | TRBV12-5 | CASGPGTHNTDTQYF | TGTGCTAGTGGGCCCGGGACTCACAACACAGATACGCAGTATTTT
TRBD2 | TRBJ2-5 | once | TRBV6-1 | CASSELASGKDF | TGTGCCAGCAGTGAACTGGCTAGCGGGAAGGACTTC
NA | TRBJ1-1 | once | TRBV7-9 | CASSLVSSEAFF | TGTGCCAGCAGCTTAGTATCCTCTGAAGCTTTCTTT
NA | TRBJ2-6 | NA | TRBV9 | CASSVAGSSGANVLTF | TGTGCCAGCAGCGTAGCGGGGAGCTCTGGGGCCAACGTCCTGACTTTC
NA | TRBJ2-5 | NA | TRBV7-9 | CASSQKMTPTGQETQYF | TGTGCCAGCAGCCAAAAGATGACACCGACAGGCCAAGAGACCCAGTACTTC
NA | TRBJ2-1 | few | TRBV5-1 | CASKEGGYNEQFF | TGCGCCAGCAAGGAGGGGGGTTACAATGAGCAGTTCTTC
TRBD1 | TRBJ1-1 | NA | TRBV9 | CASSEPLRSGQGARRTEAFF | TGTGCCAGCAGCGAACCTCTCCGTTCGGGACAGGGGGCGCGAAGAACTGAAGCTTTCTTT
TRBD1 | TRBJ2-1 | NA | TRBV19 | CASSSDRGYDDEQFF | TGTGCCAGTAGTTCGGACAGGGGGTATGACGATGAGCAGTTCTTC
NA | TRBJ1-2 | NA | TRBV7-2 | CASSLRQMLDYGYTF | TGTGCCAGCAGCCTTAGACAGATGCTAGACTATGGCTACACCTTC
NA | TRBJ2-2 | NA | TRBV23-1 | CASSQSLGGPPATLVGELFF | TGCGCCAGCAGTCAATCGCTGGGGGGGCCGCCCGCAACGTTGGTCGGGGAGCTGTTTTTT
NA | TRBJ2-1 | NA | TRBV4-2 | CASSQSRGGYDEQFF | TGTGCCAGCAGCCAATCAAGGGGGGGCTATGATGAGCAGTTCTTC
NA | TRBJ1-2 | NA | TRBV7-9 | CASRDQANYGYTF | TGTGCCAGCAGGGATCAGGCGAACTATGGCTACACCTTC
NA | TRBJ1-2 | NA | TRBV6-1 | CASSEGGFDYGYTF | TGTGCCAGCAGTGAAGGAGGGTTCGACTATGGCTACACCTTC
NA | TRBJ1-4 | NA | TRBV11-2 | CASSLGHGEKLFF | TGTGCCAGCAGCTTAGGTCACGGAGAAAAACTGTTTTTT
NA | TRBJ2-1 | NA | TRBV5-1 | CASSLAGNAGSYNEQFF | TGCGCCAGCAGCTTGGCCGGGAACGCAGGCTCCTACAATGAGCAGTTCTTC
NA | TRBJ1-1 | NA | TRBV4-1 | CASSQGGGLGSNTEAFF | TGCGCCAGCAGCCAAGGGGGGGGGCTGGGTTCAAACACTGAAGCTTTCTTT
TRBD2 | TRBJ2-1 | NA | TRBV9 | CASSVDGAGGGNEQFF | TGTGCCAGCAGCGTAGACGGCGCGGGAGGGGGTAATGAGCAGTTCTTC
TRBD2 | TRBJ2-3 | NA | TRBV10-3 | CAISVGLAAPDTQYF | TGTGCCATCAGTGTGGGACTAGCGGCCCCAGATACGCAGTATTTT
NA | TRBJ2-3 | NA | TRBV6-1 | CASSEIAGNAPGTQYF | TGTGCCAGCAGTGAAATCGCGGGCAATGCTCCAGGTACGCAGTATTTT
NA | TRBJ1-6 | NA | TRBV21-1 | CASSSGQGCSPLHF | TGTGCCAGCAGCAGTGGACAGGGCTGTTCACCCCTCCACTTT
TRBD2 | TRBJ2-5 | NA | TRBV7-2 | CASSTGLAGETQYF | TGTGCCAGCAGCACAGGACTAGCGGGGGAGACCCAGTACTTC
NA | TRBJ1-2 | NA | TRBV7-2 | CASSFGGGGVYGYTF | TGTGCCAGCAGCTTTGGCGGGGGAGGAGTCTATGGCTACACCTTC
NA | TRBJ2-7 | once | TRBV4-3 | CASSQDIAFYEQYF | TGCGCCAGCAGCCAAGATATTGCGTTCTACGAGCAGTACTTC
TRBD2 | TRBJ2-3 | few | TRBV9 | CASSVGQSGSTDTQYF | TGTGCCAGCAGCGTAGGCCAGAGCGGGAGTACAGATACGCAGTATTTT
NA | TRBJ2-6 | NA | TRBV9 | CASRRGANVLTF | TGTGCCAGCAGACGTGGGGCCAACGTCCTGACTTTC
TRBD1 | TRBJ1-1 | NA | TRBV19 | CASSIDLDRGNTEAFF | TGTGCCAGTAGTATAGATCTTGACAGGGGGAACACTGAAGCTTTCTTT
NA | TRBJ1-2 | NA | TRBV5-5 | CASSLNQGLVEGYTF | TGTGCCAGCAGCTTAAACCAGGGACTCGTAGAAGGCTACACCTTC
TRBD1 | TRBJ2-7 | NA | TRBV29-1 | CSTLNLDRVEYEQYF | TGCAGCACCTTAAATCTTGACAGGGTTGAATACGAGCAGTACTTC
TRBD1 | TRBJ2-1 | NA | TRBV19 | CASSIVTGVSYNEQFF | TGTGCCAGTAGTATAGTGACAGGGGTGTCCTACAATGAGCAGTTCTTC
TRBD2 | TRBJ2-7 | NA | TRBV5-1 | CASSLDASGAYEQYF | TGCGCCAGCAGCTTGGATGCTAGCGGGGCCTACGAGCAGTACTTC
NA | TRBJ1-1 | NA | TRBV4-3 | CASSQDRVGYTEAFF | TGCGCCAGCAGCCAAGACAGGGTTGGTTACACTGAAGCTTTCTTT
NA | TRBJ2-2 | NA | TRBV27 | CASSFQGGGELFF | TGTGCCAGCAGTTTCCAGGGGGGCGGGGAGCTGTTTTTT
NA | TRBJ2-5 | NA | TRBV19 | CASRPGAQETQYF | TGTGCCAGTAGGCCGGGAGCCCAAGAGACCCAGTACTTC
NA | TRBJ2-7 | NA | TRBV30 | CAWEALLGYEQYF | TGTGCCTGGGAGGCTCTACTGGGCTACGAGCAGTACTTC
NA | TRBJ1-1 | NA | TRBV2 | CASRGDHTEAFF | TGTGCCAGCAGGGGGGACCACACTGAAGCTTTCTTT
NA | TRBJ2-3 | NA | TRBV9 | CASSFTSVETDTQYF | TGTGCCAGCAGCTTTACGTCTGTTGAAACAGATACGCAGTATTTT
TRBD1 | TRBJ2-1 | NA | TRBV5-1 | CASSLQGAHNNEQFF | TGCGCCAGCAGCTTGCAGGGGGCGCATAACAATGAGCAGTTCTTC
NA | TRBJ2-7 | NA | TRBV6-5 | CASKAEGSYEQYF | TGTGCCAGCAAAGCTGAAGGATCCTACGAGCAGTACTTC
NA | TRBJ1-1 | NA | TRBV15 | CATSLGGAMNTEAFF | TGTGCCACCAGCCTTGGGGGGGCGATGAACACTGAAGCTTTCTTT
TRBD2 | TRBJ2-5 | NA | TRBV30 | CAWNSGSSETQYF | TGTGCCTGGAATAGCGGGAGTTCAGAGACCCAGTACTTC